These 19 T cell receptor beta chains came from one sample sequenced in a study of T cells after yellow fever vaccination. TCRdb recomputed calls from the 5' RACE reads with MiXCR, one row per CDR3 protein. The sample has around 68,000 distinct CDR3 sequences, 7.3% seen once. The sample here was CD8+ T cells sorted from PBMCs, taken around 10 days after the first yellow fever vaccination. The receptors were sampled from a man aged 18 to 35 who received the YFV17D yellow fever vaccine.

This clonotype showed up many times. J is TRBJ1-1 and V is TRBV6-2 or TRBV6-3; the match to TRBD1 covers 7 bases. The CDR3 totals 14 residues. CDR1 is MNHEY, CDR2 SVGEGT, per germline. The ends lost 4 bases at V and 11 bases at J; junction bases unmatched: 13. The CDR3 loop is CASSSGTVLSGAFF. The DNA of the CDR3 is TGTGCCAGCAGTTCCGGGACAGTACTCTCGGGCGCTTTCTTT.

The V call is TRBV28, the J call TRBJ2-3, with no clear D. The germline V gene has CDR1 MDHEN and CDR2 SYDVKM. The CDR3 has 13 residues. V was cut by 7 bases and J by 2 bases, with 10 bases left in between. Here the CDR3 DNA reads TGTGCCAGCAATCCCCAGCCCACAGATACGCAGTATTTT. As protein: CASNPQPTDTQYF.

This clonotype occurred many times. The CDR3 sequence: CASREGDQGGYGYTF. Written as DNA, the CDR3 is TGTGCCAGCAGAGAAGGGGACCAGGGGGGCTATGGCTACACCTTC. The chain joins TRBV21-1 to TRBJ1-2; TRBD1 is the table's D call and was not checked against the DNA. TRBV21-1 is shown as a pseudogene. This CDR3 is 15 amino acids long.

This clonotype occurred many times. The CDR3 DNA follows: TGCAGTGCTAGAGAGAGGATTCAGGCTTTCTTT. Encoded protein: CSARERIQAFF. The rearrangement joins TRBV20-1 to TRBJ1-1; D gene unclear. V gave up 0 bases and J gave up 11 bases, with 10 bases separating them. Germline V gene lookup returns CDR1 DFQATT and CDR2 SNEGSKA (reference sequence). The CDR3 extends over 11 amino acids.

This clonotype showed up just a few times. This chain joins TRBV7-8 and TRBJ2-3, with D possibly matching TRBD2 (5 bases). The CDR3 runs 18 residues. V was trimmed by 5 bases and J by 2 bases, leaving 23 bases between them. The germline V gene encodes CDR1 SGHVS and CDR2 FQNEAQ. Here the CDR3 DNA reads TGTGCCAGCAGCACCGGATGGTACGGCGGGCGCCTCACAGATACGCAGTATTTT. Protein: CASSTGWYGGRLTDTQYF.

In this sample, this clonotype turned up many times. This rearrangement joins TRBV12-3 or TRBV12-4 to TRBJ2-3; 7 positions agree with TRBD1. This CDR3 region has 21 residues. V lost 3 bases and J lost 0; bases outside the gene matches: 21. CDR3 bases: TGTGCCAGCAGTTTTCCCAACTTTATCGGACAGGCTCACTTTAGCACAGATACGCAGTATTTT. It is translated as CASSFPNFIGQAHFSTDTQYF.

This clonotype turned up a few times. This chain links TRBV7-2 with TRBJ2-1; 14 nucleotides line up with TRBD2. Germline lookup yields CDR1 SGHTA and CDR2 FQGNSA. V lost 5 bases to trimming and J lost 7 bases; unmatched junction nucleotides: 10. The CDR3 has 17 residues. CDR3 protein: CASSKTPGTSGGNEQFF. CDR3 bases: TGTGCCAGCAGCAAAACCCCCGGGACTAGCGGGGGTAATGAGCAGTTCTTC.

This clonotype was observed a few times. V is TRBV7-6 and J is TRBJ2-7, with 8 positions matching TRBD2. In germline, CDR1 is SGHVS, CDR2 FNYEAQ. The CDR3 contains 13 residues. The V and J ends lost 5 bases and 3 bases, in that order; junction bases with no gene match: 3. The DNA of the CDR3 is TGTGCCAGCAGCAGGGGGACTAGCTACGAGCAGTACGTC. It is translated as CASSRGTSYEQYV.

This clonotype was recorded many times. CDR3 sequence (DNA): TGTGCCAGCACCACCGCGGAGGGGGGCGGAGAGACCCAGTACTTC. It encodes CASTTAEGGGETQYF. The chain recombines TRBV6-5 with TRBJ2-5; D tentatively reads TRBD1 or TRBD2 (6 bases each). The CDR3 is 15 residues long. Germline V lookup: CDR1 MNHEY, CDR2 SVGAGI. V was pared by 7 bases and J by 4 bases, with 19 bases between.

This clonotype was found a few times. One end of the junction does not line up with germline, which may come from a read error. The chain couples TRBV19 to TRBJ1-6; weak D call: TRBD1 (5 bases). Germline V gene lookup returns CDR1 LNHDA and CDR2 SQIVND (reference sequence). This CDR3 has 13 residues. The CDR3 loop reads CASSIARGSTVDF. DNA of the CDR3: TGTGCCAGTAGTATAGCGAGGGGTTCAACGGTGGACTTT.

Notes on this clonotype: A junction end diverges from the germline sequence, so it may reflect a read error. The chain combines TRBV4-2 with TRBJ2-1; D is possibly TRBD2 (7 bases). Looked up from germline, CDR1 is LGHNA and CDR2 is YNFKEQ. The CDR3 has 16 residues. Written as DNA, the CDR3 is TGTGCCAGCAGCCAAGATAAGGGGGGGTCCTACAATGAGCGGTTCTTC. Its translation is CASSQDKGGSYNERFF.

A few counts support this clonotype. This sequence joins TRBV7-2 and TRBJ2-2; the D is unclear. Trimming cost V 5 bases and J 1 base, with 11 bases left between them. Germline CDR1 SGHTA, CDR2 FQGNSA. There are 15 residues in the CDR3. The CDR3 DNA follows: TGTGCCAGCAGCCCGCCCTTTGGGAACACCGGGGAGCTGTTTTTT. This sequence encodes CASSPPFGNTGELFF.

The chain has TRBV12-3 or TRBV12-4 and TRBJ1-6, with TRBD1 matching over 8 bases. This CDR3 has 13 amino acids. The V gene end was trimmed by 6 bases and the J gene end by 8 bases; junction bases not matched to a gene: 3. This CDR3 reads CASSLQGDSPLHF. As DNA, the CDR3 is TGTGCCAGCAGCCTACAGGGGGATTCACCCCTCCACTTT.

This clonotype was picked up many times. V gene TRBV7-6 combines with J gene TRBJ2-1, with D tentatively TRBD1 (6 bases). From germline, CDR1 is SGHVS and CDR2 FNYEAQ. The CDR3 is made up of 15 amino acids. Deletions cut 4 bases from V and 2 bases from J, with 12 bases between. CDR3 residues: CASSWVGAAYNEQFF. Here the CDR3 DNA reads TGTGCCAGCAGCTGGGTGGGGGCAGCCTACAATGAGCAGTTCTTC.

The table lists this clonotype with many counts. The CDR3, as DNA: TGTGCCAGCAGCCAAGAGGACAGACACAATGAGCAGTTCTTC. Its protein is CASSQEDRHNEQFF. The gene calls are TRBV4-2 and TRBJ2-1; weak D call: TRBD1 (6 bases). Trimming stripped 0 bases from V and 5 bases from J, with 8 bases between. CDR1 LGHNA and CDR2 YNFKEQ come from the germline V gene. The CDR3 is 14 residues long.

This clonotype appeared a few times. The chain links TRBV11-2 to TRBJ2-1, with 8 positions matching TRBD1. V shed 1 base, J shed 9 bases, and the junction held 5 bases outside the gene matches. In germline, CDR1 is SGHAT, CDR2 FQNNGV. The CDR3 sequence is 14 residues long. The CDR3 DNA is TGTGCCAGCAGCTTAGTGCAGGGGGCAGGTGAGCAGTTCTTC. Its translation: CASSLVQGAGEQFF.

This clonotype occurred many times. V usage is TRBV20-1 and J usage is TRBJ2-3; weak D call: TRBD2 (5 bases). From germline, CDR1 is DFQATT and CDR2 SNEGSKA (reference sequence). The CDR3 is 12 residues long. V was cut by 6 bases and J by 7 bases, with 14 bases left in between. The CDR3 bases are TGCAGTGCCCCTACTAGGTTCAATACGCAGTATTTT. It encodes CSAPTRFNTQYF.

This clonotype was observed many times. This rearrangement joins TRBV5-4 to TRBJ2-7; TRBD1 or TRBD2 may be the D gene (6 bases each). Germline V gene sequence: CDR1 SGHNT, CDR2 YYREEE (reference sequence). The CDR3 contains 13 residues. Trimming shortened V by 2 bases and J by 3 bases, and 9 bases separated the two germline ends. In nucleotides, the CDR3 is TGTGCCAGCAGCTTTGGAGGGGGCTACGAGCAGTACTTC. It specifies CASSFGGGYEQYF.

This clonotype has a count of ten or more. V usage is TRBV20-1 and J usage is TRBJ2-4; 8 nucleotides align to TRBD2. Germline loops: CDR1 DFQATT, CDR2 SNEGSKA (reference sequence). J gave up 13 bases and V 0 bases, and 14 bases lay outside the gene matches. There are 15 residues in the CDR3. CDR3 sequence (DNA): TGCAGTGCTAGAGATTCGCGGGGGGTCCTGAAGATACAGTACTTC. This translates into CSARDSRGVLKIQYF.